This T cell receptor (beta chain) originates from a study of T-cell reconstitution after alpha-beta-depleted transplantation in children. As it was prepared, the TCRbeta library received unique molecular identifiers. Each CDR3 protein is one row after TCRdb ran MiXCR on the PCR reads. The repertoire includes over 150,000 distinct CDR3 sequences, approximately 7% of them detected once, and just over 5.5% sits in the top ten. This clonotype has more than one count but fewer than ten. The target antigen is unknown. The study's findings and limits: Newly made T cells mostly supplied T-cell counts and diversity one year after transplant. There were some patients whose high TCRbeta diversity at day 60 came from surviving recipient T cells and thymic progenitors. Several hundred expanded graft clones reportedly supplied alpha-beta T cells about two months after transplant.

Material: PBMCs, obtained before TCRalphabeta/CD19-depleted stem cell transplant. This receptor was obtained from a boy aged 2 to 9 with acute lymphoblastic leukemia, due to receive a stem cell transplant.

CDR3 DNA sequence: TGTGCCAGCTCACCAATTCGTACAGGGGGGTATCAGCCCCAGCATTTT. This codes for CASSPIRTGGYQPQHF. The V and J genes are TRBV18 and TRBJ1-5; 8 bases agree with TRBD1. CDR3 length: 16 amino acids. V lost 2 bases, J lost 5 bases, and 8 bases stayed unmatched. In germline, CDR1 is KGHSH, CDR2 LQKENI.